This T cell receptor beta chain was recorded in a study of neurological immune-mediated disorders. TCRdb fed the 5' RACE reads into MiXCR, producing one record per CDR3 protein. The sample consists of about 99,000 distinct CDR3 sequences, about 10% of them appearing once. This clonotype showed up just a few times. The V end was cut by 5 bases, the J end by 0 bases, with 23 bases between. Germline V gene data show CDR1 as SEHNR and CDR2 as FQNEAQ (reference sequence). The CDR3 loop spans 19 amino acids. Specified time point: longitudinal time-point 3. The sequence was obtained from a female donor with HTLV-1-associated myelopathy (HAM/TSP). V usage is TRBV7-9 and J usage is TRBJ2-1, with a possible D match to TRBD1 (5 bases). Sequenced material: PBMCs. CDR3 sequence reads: CASSPGATATFSSYNEQFF. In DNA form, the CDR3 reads TGTGCCAGCAGCCCAGGAGCGACAGCCACCTTCAGCTCCTACAATGAGCAGTTCTTC.